The 31 T cell receptor beta chains presented below share a single source sample, sequenced in a study of blood T cell repertoires in COVID-19. The method was immunoSEQ multiplex PCR; TCRdb's version includes in-frame clones alone and lacks a portion of them. The sample has 95,000 to 120,000 clones, over 65% seen once. Sequencing input: peripheral blood. The receptors were sampled from a woman aged 40 to 50 with acute or convalescent COVID-19.

This chain uses TRBV2 with TRBJ1-6; the match to TRBD1 covers 9 bases. The germline gives CDR1 SNHLY, CDR2 FYNNEI. The trim removed 7 bases at V and 0 bases at J, leaving 4 bases unmatched. The CDR3 is 16 residues long. The CDR3 protein is CASKGQGISYNSPLHF. As DNA, the CDR3 is TGTGCCAGCAAGGGACAGGGTATCTCCTATAATTCACCCCTCCACTTT.

The V call is TRBV20-1, the J call TRBJ2-7; D gene uncertain. The CDR3 is 11 amino acids. Trimming shortened V by 4 bases and J by 2 bases, and 6 bases separated the two germline ends. Germline values: CDR1 DFQATT, CDR2 SNEGSKA (reference sequence). The CDR3 DNA is TGCAGTGCTATCTTAGCCTACGAGCAGTACTTC. Encoded protein: CSAILAYEQYF.

V and J are TRBV18 and TRBJ1-3; 8 bases line up with TRBD1. The germline gives CDR1 KGHSH, CDR2 LQKENI. The CDR3 sequence is 17 residues long. The trim removed 0 bases at V and 1 base at J, leaving 5 bases unmatched. DNA for the CDR3: TGTGCCAGCTCACCACCAACAGGGGGGGTGTCTGGAAACACCATATATTTT. This gives the protein CASSPPTGGVSGNTIYF.

V usage is TRBV21-1 and J usage is TRBJ2-7; the table calls TRBD2, which could not be checked here. TRBV21-1 is marked as a pseudogene. The CDR3 extends over 14 amino acids. The CDR3 DNA sequence: TGTGCCAGCAGCAAATCCACGACTACCTACGAGCAGTACTTC. Translating it yields CASSKSTTTYEQYF.

The CDR3 spells CASSLYASGNTIYF. Here the CDR3 DNA reads TGTGCCAGTAGTCTCTACGCTTCTGGAAACACCATATATTTT. The V call is TRBV19, the J call TRBJ1-3; no reliable D call. Trimming pared 5 bases from V and 1 base from J, leaving 9 bases between. The CDR3 totals 14 residues. The germline CDR1 and CDR2 sequences are LNHDA and SQIVND (reference sequence). Full variable domain (outside the CDR3, taken from reference TRBV19 and TRBJ1-3): DGGITQSPKYLFRKEGQNVTLSCEQNLNHDAMYWYRQDPGQGLRLIYYSQIVNDFQKGDIAEGYSVSREKKESFPLTVTSAQKNPTAFYLCASSLYASGNTIYFGEGSWLTVV.

The CDR3 sequence is CASSLTSGQGSDEQYF. The CDR3 DNA sequence: TGTGCCAGCAGCCTAACTTCAGGACAGGGAAGCGACGAGCAGTACTTC. The genes are TRBV3-1 (or the pseudogene TRBV3-2) and TRBJ2-7, with 8 bases identical to TRBD1. The V and J ends lost 4 bases and 5 bases, in that order; junction bases with no gene match: 13. The CDR3 extends over 16 amino acids. CDR1 LGHDT and CDR2 YNNKEL come from the germline V gene (reference sequence).

V gene TRBV19 combines with J gene TRBJ2-5; 10 bases fit TRBD1. This CDR3 contains 15 residues. The germline CDR1 and CDR2 sequences are LNHDA and SQIVND (reference sequence). Losses at the gene ends were 5 bases for V and 5 bases for J; bases not matched to a gene: 8. The CDR3 DNA reads TGTGCCAGTAGTGCGGCGACAGGGGGCAAGGAGACCCAGTACTTC. As protein: CASSAATGGKETQYF.

The genes are TRBV7-9 and TRBJ1-2; D might be TRBD1 (6 bases). This CDR3 has 14 residues. V lost 4 bases, J lost 8 bases, and 17 bases lay in between. Per germline, CDR1 SEHNR and CDR2 FQNEAQ (reference sequence). The chain's CDR3 is CASSSPLGARGYTF. CDR3 sequence (DNA): TGTGCCAGCAGCTCGCCACTGGGGGCGCGGGGCTACACCTTC.

The chain links TRBV5-4 to TRBJ2-7; possibly TRBD1 for D (6 bases). V was shortened by 4 bases and J by 5 bases, with 25 bases between the two germline ends. Germline V lookup: CDR1 SGHNT, CDR2 YYREEE (reference sequence). This CDR3 has 17 amino acids. The CDR3 DNA sequence: TGTGCCAGCAGCCAGGGGTTCGGAACAGGGAGAGTAGACGAGCAGTACTTC. Translated, it gives CASSQGFGTGRVDEQYF. Complete variable domain (other parts from reference TRBV5-4 and TRBJ2-7): ETGVTQSPTHLIKTRGQQVTLRCSSQSGHNTVSWYQQALGQGPQFIFQYYREEENGRGNFPPRFSGLQFPNYSSELNVNALELDDSALYLCASSQGFGTGRVDEQYFGPGTRLTVT.

The chain links TRBV29-1 to TRBJ1-2; 9 bases map to TRBD1. This CDR3 spans 15 amino acids. Germline CDR1 SQVTM, CDR2 ANQGSEA. Unmatched junction bases numbered 8, after V lost 6 bases and J lost 0 bases. The CDR3 reads CSVGQGKEANYGYTF. CDR3 DNA sequence: TGCAGCGTGGGACAGGGAAAAGAAGCTAACTATGGCTACACCTTC.

The chain couples TRBV2 to TRBJ2-3; 11 nucleotides line up with TRBD2. Germline-derived CDR1 and CDR2 are SNHLY and FYNNEI. CDR3 length: 15 amino acids. The J segment lost 0 bases and the V segment lost 8 bases, leaving 4 bases of the junction unmatched. CDR3 protein: CASGRLAGSTDTQYF. The CDR3 DNA follows: TGTGCCAGCGGTCGACTAGCGGGGAGCACAGATACGCAGTATTTT.

J is TRBJ2-1 and V is TRBV7-3, with D tentatively TRBD2 (6 bases). Germline loops: CDR1 SGHTA, CDR2 FQGTGA. CDR3 size: 11 residues. Trimming removed 5 bases at V and 9 bases at J, with 8 bases between. The CDR3 sequence: CASSPGGEQFF. The CDR3 DNA sequence: TGTGCCAGCAGCCCCGGGGGTGAGCAGTTCTTC.

This clone was observed a few times. V gene TRBV5-1 combines with J gene TRBJ2-7, with a weak D call TRBD1 (6 bases). The CDR3 runs to 19 residues. Per germline, CDR1 SGHRS and CDR2 YFSETQ. V dropped 1 base and J dropped 3 bases, with 26 bases sitting between them. The CDR3: CASSLSVIVNRVNFYEQYF. CDR3 coding DNA: TGCGCCAGCAGCTTGTCCGTGATAGTAAACAGGGTTAACTTCTACGAGCAGTACTTC.

The J gene is TRBJ2-3, the V gene TRBV12-3 or TRBV12-4; D gene ambiguous. V was trimmed by 7 bases and J by 6 bases, leaving 11 bases between them. The CDR3 spans 12 residues. In DNA form, the CDR3 reads TGTGCCAGCAAAATGGGCGCCGATACGCAGTATTTT. It specifies CASKMGADTQYF.

V and J are TRBV4-1 and TRBJ1-2, with D unclear. The CDR3 is 14 amino acids. CDR1 is MGHRA and CDR2 is YSYEKL in the germline V gene. Trimming left V 1 base short and J 8 bases short, with 14 bases between. The CDR3 nucleotides are TGCGCCAGCAGCCAAGTCACATCGGGGAACGGCTACACCTTC. Translation gives CASSQVTSGNGYTF.

The V call is TRBV6-5, the J call TRBJ1-6, with a tentative D call TRBD1 (5 bases). Trimming took off 6 bases at V and 2 bases at J, with 11 bases between the two ends. CDR1 and CDR2 from the germline V gene are MNHEY and SVGAGI. CDR3 length: 15 residues. The CDR3: CASRIGGPYNSPLHF. The DNA for the CDR3 is TGTGCCAGCAGGATCGGGGGTCCCTATAATTCACCCCTCCACTTT.

This sequence joins TRBV2 and TRBJ1-5; 8 bases are a match to TRBD1. CDR1 is SNHLY, CDR2 FYNNEI, per germline. CDR3 size: 14 residues. Germline trimming cut 7 bases from V and 5 bases from J; bases unmatched to any gene: 7. As DNA, the CDR3 is TGTGCCAGCACATGGGCAGGGGGCGATCAGCCCCAGCATTTT. Translation: CASTWAGGDQPQHF.

This clone was observed a few times. The genes are TRBV3-1 (or the pseudogene TRBV3-2) and TRBJ2-1, with unresolved D. Germline lookup yields CDR1 LGHDT and CDR2 YNNKEL (reference sequence). V shed 4 bases and J shed 4 bases, with 5 bases lying between them. CDR3 length equals 12 residues. In DNA, the CDR3 is TGTGCCAGCAGCCGAACATACAATGAGCAGTTCTTC. Amino acids: CASSRTYNEQFF.

The chain has TRBV6-6 and TRBJ2-3; 8 bases agree with TRBD2. V gave up 6 bases and J gave up 7 bases; unmatched junction bases: 6. CDR1 is MNHNY, CDR2 SVGAGI, per germline (reference sequence). This CDR3 comprises 13 residues. The CDR3 region is CASSQRGGNTQYF. The CDR3, as DNA: TGTGCCAGCAGCCAACGGGGGGGAAATACGCAGTATTTT.

This clone was counted once. The V gene is TRBV7-2, the J gene TRBJ2-1; the match to TRBD2 covers 10 bases. Germline-derived CDR1 and CDR2 are SGHTA and FQGNSA. Trimming removed 4 bases from V and 8 bases from J; junction bases left unmatched: 14. This CDR3 is 17 amino acids long. CDR3 DNA sequence: TGTGCCAGCAGCTCCGCAGGGGATAGCGGGGGGTGGGATGAGCAGTTCTTC. The encoded protein is CASSSAGDSGGWDEQFF.

The chain has TRBV7-2 and TRBJ2-5, with 9 bases that match TRBD2. Germline V gene data show CDR1 as SGHTA and CDR2 as FQGNSA. The CDR3 has 14 amino acids. J was trimmed by 4 bases and V by 1 base; bases with no gene match: 1. In nucleotides, the CDR3 is TGTGCCAGCAGCTTAGGTAGCGGGGGAGAGACCCAGTACTTC. This codes for CASSLGSGGETQYF.

This clone was counted a few times. V gene TRBV30 combines with J gene TRBJ1-3; D is possibly TRBD1 (5 bases). The CDR3 contains 15 residues. Germline loops: CDR1 GTSNPN, CDR2 SVGIG (reference sequence). Trimming cost V 3 bases and J 0 bases, with 12 bases left between them. The CDR3 spells CAWSPGGTSGNTIYF. As DNA, the CDR3 is TGTGCCTGGAGCCCCGGGGGGACCTCTGGAAACACCATATATTTT. The whole variable domain, remainder taken from reference TRBV30 and TRBJ1-3, is SQTIHQWPATLVQPVGSPLSLECTVEGTSNPNLYWYRQAAGRGLQLLFYSVGIGQISSEVPQNLSASRPQDRQFILSSKKLLLSDSGFYLCAWSPGGTSGNTIYFGEGSWLTVV.

This clone was observed once. The CDR3, as DNA: TGTGCCTGGAGTTCGGGACAGGCGGATGGCTACACCTTC. Protein product: CAWSSGQADGYTF. V and J are TRBV30 and TRBJ1-2; 8 nucleotides match TRBD1. CDR3 size: 13 residues. Germline CDR1 is GTSNPN and CDR2 is SVGIG (reference sequence). With 2 bases clipped from V and 6 bases from J, the junction kept 5 bases outside the gene matches.

The rearrangement uses TRBV11-2 and TRBJ2-3; 11 positions match TRBD2. The germline V gene has CDR1 SGHAT and CDR2 FQNNGV. The CDR3 runs 15 residues. Trimming cost V 5 bases and J 5 bases; bases outside gene matches: 6. The CDR3: CASSNSGGAGDTQYF. The CDR3 nucleotides are TGTGCCAGCAGCAATAGCGGGGGGGCCGGAGATACGCAGTATTTT. The whole variable domain, filled in from reference TRBV11-2 and TRBJ2-3, reads EAGVAQSPRYKIIEKRQSVAFWCNPISGHATLYWYQQILGQGPKLLIQFQNNGVVDDSQLPKDRFSAERLKGVDSTLKIQPAKLEDSAVYLCASSNSGGAGDTQYFGPGTRLTVL.

The chain combines TRBV6-2 or TRBV6-3 with TRBJ1-2, with 9 bases lining up with TRBD1. Unmatched junction bases numbered 11, after V lost 5 bases and J lost 4 bases. CDR1 is MNHEY, CDR2 SVGEGT, per germline. This CDR3 contains 16 residues. The CDR3 sequence: CASSRTAGTGLYGYTF. As DNA, the CDR3 is TGTGCCAGCAGTCGTACTGCCGGGACAGGGCTCTATGGCTACACCTTC.

The V call is TRBV3-1 (or the pseudogene TRBV3-2), the J call TRBJ1-4, with D possibly TRBD1 on 5 matching bases. Germline CDR1 reads LGHDT; CDR2 reads YNNKEL (reference sequence). The CDR3 is 15 amino acids. The germline V and J ends were trimmed by 6 bases and 0 bases, with 11 bases remaining between them. The CDR3 reads CASSPTGATNEKLFF. The CDR3 nucleotides read TGTGCCAGCAGTCCCACAGGTGCAACTAATGAAAAACTGTTTTTT.

This chain connects TRBV15 to TRBJ1-2; 7 bases agree with TRBD1. With 5 bases clipped from V and 4 bases from J, the junction kept 10 bases outside the gene matches. Germline CDR1 LNHNV, CDR2 YYDKDF (reference sequence). CDR3 size: 15 residues. The CDR3 DNA reads as TGTGCCACCAGCGGTCGGGGACAGCTATTCTATGGCTACACCTTC. Translating gives CATSGRGQLFYGYTF.

Notes on this clone: The sample holds other DNA sequences that translate to the same CDR3. The chain employs TRBV6-5 and TRBJ1-5; D is perhaps TRBD1 (6 bases). Per germline, CDR1 MNHEY and CDR2 SVGAGI. The V gene lost 5 bases and the J gene lost 2 bases, with 13 bases spanning the gap. This CDR3 is 15 amino acids long. For the CDR3, the DNA is TGTGCCAGCAGTCCCCAGGGGTACGGCAATCAGCCCCAGCATTTT. Protein sequence: CASSPQGYGNQPQHF.

The J gene is TRBJ1-5, the V gene TRBV6-4; unclear D gene. Germline values: CDR1 MRHNA, CDR2 SNTAGT. The CDR3 loop spans 16 amino acids. Trimming shortened V by 2 bases and J by 0 bases, and 11 bases separated the two germline ends. The CDR3 DNA sequence: TGTGCCAGCAGTGACGCCGACACTTTTAGCAATCAGCCCCAGCATTTT. The encoded protein is CASSDADTFSNQPQHF.

Notes on this clone: Germline and junction disagree at one end, which may indicate a read error. The rearrangement joins TRBV3-1 (or the pseudogene TRBV3-2) to TRBJ2-5; 9 positions match TRBD2. Germline-derived CDR1 and CDR2 are LGHDT and YNNKEL (reference sequence). The CDR3 sequence is 17 residues long. CDR3 amino acids: CASSQGDLAGAGETRYF. The CDR3 bases are TGTGCCAGCAGCCAAGGAGATTTAGCGGGGGCGGGAGAGACCCGGTACTTC.

This chain joins TRBV5-4 and TRBJ1-2; a possible D gene is TRBD1 (6 bases). The CDR3 has 15 residues. Trimming left V 0 bases short and J 1 base short, with 10 bases between. Germline V gives CDR1 SGHNT, CDR2 YYREEE (reference sequence). The DNA of the CDR3 is TGTGCCAGCAGCTTGGAACAGGGCTTTAACTATGGCTACACCTTC. Its protein product is CASSLEQGFNYGYTF.